This TCR beta chain came from a study of technical replicates of blood from a handful of donors. Some clones are missing from TCRdb's copy, which holds only in-frame ones; the method was immunoSEQ multiplex PCR. The sample has approximately 59,000 clones, 75% to 90% seen once. Between the trimmed V and J ends, which lost 1 base and 2 bases, there was a span of 10 bases. Germline CDR1 reads SGDLS; CDR2 reads YYNGEE. The CDR3 runs 15 residues. The chain carries TRBV9 and TRBJ2-1; possible D gene TRBD1, 6 bases. The sequencing input was PBMCs. The origin of this receptor is a human donor in good health. Some clones in this sample may be carry-over from other donors' samples. CDR3 region: CASSVSGAPYNEQFF. In nucleotides, the CDR3 is TGTGCCAGCAGCGTATCAGGGGCGCCCTACAATGAGCAGTTCTTC.